These 2 T cell receptor beta chains were all obtained from the same sample, sequenced in a study of T cell responses to AZD1222 COVID-19 vaccine. Profiled with immunoSEQ multiplex PCR; TCRdb holds only in-frame clones, not every one. This table has 150,000 or so clones, 85% to 90% appearing once. This specimen consisted of peripheral blood, obtained on day 0 of AZD1222 vaccination. The receptors stem from an adult in good health.

The CDR3 protein is CAISESKPGAGSPLHF. The CDR3 nucleotides are TGTGCCATCAGTGAGTCGAAGCCAGGGGCGGGTTCACCCCTCCACTTT. This chain joins TRBV10-3 and TRBJ1-6; D perhaps matches TRBD1 (6 bases). CDR1 is ENHRY, CDR2 SYGVKD, per germline. V lost 0 bases and J lost 9, with 15 bases in between. This CDR3 is 16 amino acids long.

J is TRBJ2-7 and V is TRBV18; D remains ambiguous. Trimming took off 0 bases at V and 10 bases at J, with 13 bases between the two ends. The germline gives CDR1 KGHSH, CDR2 LQKENI. The CDR3 has 13 residues. The CDR3 protein is CASSPPGGGSQYF. The CDR3 region has the DNA TGTGCCAGCTCACCACCGGGCGGCGGAAGCCAGTACTTC.